These T cell receptor beta chains were read from a single sample in a study of shared clonotypes between healthy human individuals. Repertoires were generated with immunoSEQ multiplex PCR, while TCRdb's copy carries only in-frame clones and drops some. The sample consists of some 1.1 million clones, around 77% of them appearing once. What was sequenced was memory CD4+ T cells from PBMCs. These receptors all come from a man between 18 and 35 years old in good health. Some clones in this sample may be carry-over from other donors' samples. Each CDR3 is given with its conserved first and last residue. Fields, in order: V gene, J gene, D gene, clone size, CDR3 protein, CDR3 DNA. D genes are given only for firm matches. Clone size is stated in some rows and not others, as once, few, many or a class when expanded.

TRBV2	TRBJ2-7	-	few	CASSWATTFPYF	TGTGCCAGCAGTTGGGCCACGACATTTCCGTACTTC
TRBV28	TRBJ1-2	-	once	CASGQPYGYTF	TGTGCCAGTGGACAGCCCTATGGCTACACCTTC
TRBV20-1	TRBJ2-7	-	-	CSARENSRLYF	TGCAGTGCTAGAGAGAATTCGCGACTGTACTTC
TRBV5-1	TRBJ1-1	-	-	CASSPGPTNTEAFF	TGCGCCAGCAGCCCGGGCCCCACCAACACTGAAGCTTTCTTT
TRBV28	TRBJ2-3	-	once	CASSRAGRATDTQYF	TGTGCCAGCAGCCGAGCGGGTAGGGCCACAGATACGCAGTATTTT
TRBV6-1	TRBJ1-2	-	once	CASGGGPYGYTF	TGTGCCAGCGGGGGAGGACCTTATGGCTACACCTTC
TRBV7-2	TRBJ2-5	TRBD2	-	CASSTGTSGRRFQETQYF	TGTGCCAGCAGCACAGGGACTAGCGGGAGGAGATTCCAAGAGACCCAGTACTTC
TRBV25-1	TRBJ2-1	-	-	CASSERLASEQFF	TGTGCCAGCAGTGAGCGCCTAGCGAGTGAGCAGTTCTTC
TRBV5-6	TRBJ2-1	-	-	CASSSGGTADEQFF	TGTGCCAGCAGCTCCGGCGGGACGGCGGATGAGCAGTTCTTC
TRBV10-3	TRBJ1-1	-	few	CAISVQGNTEAFF	TGTGCCATCAGTGTGCAGGGGAACACTGAAGCTTTCTTT
TRBV6-4	TRBJ2-1	TRBD1	-	CASSKIRDSNEQFF	TGTGCCAGCAGTAAAATCCGGGACAGCAATGAGCAGTTCTTC
TRBV11-2	TRBJ1-1	TRBD1	few	CASSSRGPEAFF	TGTGCCAGCAGCTCCAGGGGGCCTGAAGCTTTCTTT
TRBV28	TRBJ1-5	-	many	CASSPPRGDNQPQHF	TGTGCCAGCAGTCCCCCCAGGGGCGACAATCAGCCCCAGCATTTT
TRBV6-5	TRBJ2-7	-	-	CASSYARGQYYEQYF	TGTGCCAGCAGTTACGCCCGGGGTCAATACTACGAGCAGTACTTC
TRBV6-5	TRBJ2-7	TRBD1	-	CASSSNRGYEQYF	TGTGCCAGCAGTTCTAACAGGGGTTACGAGCAGTACTTC